Listed below are T cell receptor beta chains from one sample, sequenced in a study of cytomegalovirus exposure and HLA in healthy donors. Measured with immunoSEQ multiplex PCR; TCRdb has only the in-frame clones, and not every one. The sample is made up of tens of thousands of clones, and the top ten hold 15% of it. The sample was PBMCs. The origin of the receptors is a man aged 50 or older in good health and CMV-seropositive. Each CDR3 is given with its conserved first and last residue. The order of the fields is V gene, CDR3 length, D gene, J gene, CDR3 protein, CDR3 DNA. D genes are given only for firm matches.

V gene: TRBV4-1
CDR3 length: 16
D gene: TRBD1
J gene: TRBJ2-7
CDR3 protein: CASSQDGQGISREQYF
CDR3 DNA: TGCGCCAGCAGCCAAGATGGACAGGGTATAAGCCGCGAGCAGTACTTC

V gene: TRBV30
CDR3 length: 14
D gene: TRBD2
J gene: TRBJ2-1
CDR3 protein: CAWSPGTSGVGQFF
CDR3 DNA: TGTGCCTGGAGTCCCGGGACTAGCGGTGTAGGGCAGTTCTTC

V gene: TRBV6-5
CDR3 length: 14
D gene: -
J gene: TRBJ1-4
CDR3 protein: CASRILAGGRKLFF
CDR3 DNA: TGTGCCAGCAGGATACTAGCGGGAGGGAGGAAACTGTTTTTT

V gene: TRBV11-2
CDR3 length: 15
D gene: TRBD2
J gene: TRBJ2-1
CDR3 protein: CASSLGASGSSEQFF
CDR3 DNA: TGTGCCAGCAGCTTAGGGGCTAGCGGGAGCTCTGAGCAGTTCTTC

V gene: TRBV11-2
CDR3 length: 14
D gene: TRBD1
J gene: TRBJ2-5
CDR3 protein: CASSPPDRQETQYF
CDR3 DNA: TGTGCCAGCAGCCCCCCGGACAGGCAAGAGACCCAGTACTTC

V gene: TRBV13
CDR3 length: 14
D gene: -
J gene: TRBJ2-5
CDR3 protein: CASSLGPGVETQYF
CDR3 DNA: TGTGCCAGCAGCTTAGGCCCAGGGGTCGAGACCCAGTACTTC

V gene: TRBV19
CDR3 length: 12
D gene: TRBD1
J gene: TRBJ1-1
CDR3 protein: CASSHGQGEAFF
CDR3 DNA: TGTGCCAGTAGCCATGGACAGGGTGAAGCTTTCTTT

V gene: TRBV7-8
CDR3 length: 13
D gene: TRBD1
J gene: TRBJ2-5
CDR3 protein: CASSLNRGETQYF
CDR3 DNA: TGTGCCAGCAGCTTAAACAGGGGTGAGACCCAGTACTTC

V gene: TRBV2
CDR3 length: 15
D gene: -
J gene: TRBJ1-4
CDR3 protein: CASSELTATNEKLFF
CDR3 DNA: TGTGCCAGCAGTGAGTTGACTGCAACTAATGAAAAACTGTTTTTT

V gene: TRBV19
CDR3 length: 13
D gene: -
J gene: TRBJ1-2
CDR3 protein: CASKESPNYGYTF
CDR3 DNA: TGTGCCAGTAAGGAGTCTCCTAACTATGGCTACACCTTC

V gene: TRBV27
CDR3 length: 14
D gene: -
J gene: TRBJ1-1
CDR3 protein: CASSDRFGALEAFF
CDR3 DNA: TGTGCCAGCAGTGACAGATTTGGCGCTTTGGAGGCTTTCTTT